This entry is about one T cell receptor (beta chain). The antigen is not known. The data derive from a study of CD8 T cells in Susac syndrome. Regarding the study as a whole: TCR sequencing and HLA analysis covered a relatively small number of individuals.

The individuals used as controls were healthy donors who had been matched for both age and sex. TEMRA cells were enriched by FACS, while CD8+ and CD4+ T cells were obtained through a negative isolation that was performed magnetically. RNA totalling roughly 0.45 to 1 ug underwent reverse transcription with random hexamers. Amplification of TCR beta CDR3 was carried out by immunoSEQ multiplex PCR, which covered 54 Vbeta and 13 Jbeta segments. TCRdb ran MiXCR on the immunoSEQ multiplex PCR reads and lists one entry per CDR3 protein. Among about 120,000 distinct CDR3 sequences listed, roughly 91% were seen once. Per the germline V gene, CDR1 is LNHDA and CDR2 is SQIVND (reference sequence). Trimming cost V 5 bases and J 0 bases, with 9 bases left between them. The CDR3 is made up of 14 amino acids.

This receptor was taken from a human donor in good health. Sequences were obtained from CD4+ T cells from PBMCs. The J gene is TRBJ2-3, the V gene TRBV19; perhaps TRBD2 as D (6 bases). The CDR3 reads CASSRDSSTDTQYF. The CDR3 region has the DNA TGTGCCAGTAGTCGGGACTCGAGCACAGATACGCAGTATTTT. The entire variable domain, with the rest obtained from reference TRBV19 and TRBJ2-3, is as follows: DGGITQSPKYLFRKEGQNVTLSCEQNLNHDAMYWYRQDPGQGLRLIYYSQIVNDFQKGDIAEGYSVSREKKESFPLTVTSAQKNPTAFYLCASSRDSSTDTQYFGPGTRLTVL.